This T cell receptor beta chain was identified in a study of siplizumab effects on memory and regulatory T cells. Overall study: Investigators ran mixed lymphocyte reactions in pairs, testing siplizumab at about 0.94 ug/mL against no drug. Findings and caveats of the study: The suppressive capacity of proliferating Tregs from siplizumab cultures remained unconfirmed.

Turning to this clone: Its antigen is still unknown.

The V gene's germline CDR1 is LNHDA and CDR2 SQIVND (reference sequence). The CDR3 extends over 15 amino acids. With 6 bases clipped from V and 7 bases from J, the junction kept 12 bases outside the gene matches. Coculturing at 37°C lasted 5 to 6 days for the mixed lymphocyte reaction cells. The assay was immunoSEQ multiplex PCR, and TCRdb's table has in-frame clones only and misses some. The profile shows about 15,000 clones, around 43% of them singletons. This clonotype was sampled from a human donor in good health; the cells came from an allogeneic mixed lymphocyte reaction. Some clones in this sample may be carry-over from other donors' samples. The source material was CFSE-low (dividing) CD4+ T cells sorted from an allogeneic mixed lymphocyte reaction. The J gene is TRBJ2-3, the V gene TRBV19; 8 bases align to TRBD2. The CDR3: CASRRQAGAEYTQYF. The CDR3 DNA is TGTGCCAGTAGAAGACAAGCGGGAGCGGAGTATACGCAGTATTTT. The full variable domain, with the rest looked up from reference TRBV19 and TRBJ2-3, is DGGITQSPKYLFRKEGQNVTLSCEQNLNHDAMYWYRQDPGQGLRLIYYSQIVNDFQKGDIAEGYSVSREKKESFPLTVTSAQKNPTAFYLCASRRQAGAEYTQYFGPGTRLTVL.